This T cell receptor (beta chain) was documented in a study of post-analysis software for immune sequencing data. General study findings and limits: There were five TRBV segments more frequent in patients than controls, and TRBV5-6, TRBV5-1 and TRBV20-1 were among them.

Tagging with unique molecular identifiers was a feature of the TCR beta cDNA libraries. TCRdb fed the PCR reads into MiXCR, producing one record per CDR3 protein. The repertoire consists of 450,000 to 700,000 distinct CDR3 sequences, with around 44% occurring once and the leading ten covering 1.5% to 2%. This clonotype has ten or more counts. The target antigen is unknown. Germline is not matched at one junction end, which may reflect a read error. The length of the CDR3 is 14 residues. Germline CDR1 reads SGHRS; CDR2 reads YFSETQ. This TCR was sampled from a girl between 10 and 17 years old with multiple sclerosis. The material sequenced was blood. The rearrangement joins TRBV5-1 to TRBJ2-5; D gene ambiguous. CDR3: CASSLGTAQETQYF. CDR3 DNA sequence: TGTGCCAGCAGCTTAGGTACAGCCCAAGAGACCCAGTACTTC.